This T cell receptor (beta chain) came from a study of blood T cells in healthy people across ages. PCR was performed a second time for roughly 6 to 12 cycles using a sample-barcoded 5' primer and a J-beta primer mix. Through a template-switch adaptor with 12 random nucleotides, each cDNA molecule received a tag. TCRdb fed the 5' RACE reads into MiXCR, producing one record per CDR3 protein. The sample includes approximately 1,700,000 distinct CDR3 sequences, 35% to 50% seen only once; the top ten take 20% to 25%. The CDR3 consists of 15 residues. Germline CDR1 reads SGHVS; CDR2 reads FNYEAQ. Concerning this clonotype: What it binds is unknown.

Overall study results and limits: Older individuals had lower TCR beta diversity per million T cells (the decline was roughly linear). Donor CMV status, an unknown factor, possibly confounded changes in expanded clonotypes. One million T cells yielded diversity estimates that were considered underestimates.

This rearrangement joins TRBV7-6 to TRBJ2-7; 7 bases are a match to TRBD2. The DNA end favors TRBJ2-5, so the J call may be wrong. This TCR derives from a human donor in good health. The sequenced sample consisted of blood. In DNA, the CDR3 is TGTGCCAGCAGCTTGGTTCTAGCGGTACAAGAGACCCAGTACTTC. This encodes CASSLVLAVQETQYF.